Below, one T cell receptor beta chain is given with its context. The target antigen is unknown. From each donor, at least one pre-ART PBMC sample and at least two post-ART PBMC samples were obtained. A v3.0 immunoSEQ assay was performed at survey level. Data came from immunoSEQ multiplex PCR; TCRdb stores just in-frame clones and leaves some out. The sample lists 20,000 to 30,000 clones, 70% to 80% occurring once. These data are taken from a study of long-term antiretroviral therapy in people with HIV. Broader study findings: From the mid-2000s to the late 2010s, blood was obtained, possibly while participants received older ART regimens.

The sequence was obtained from a woman aged 40 to 55 with HIV. The sample in question was unsorted PBMCs, obtained 1.2 years after starting antiretroviral therapy.

CDR3 in amino acids: CASSPRVGVGNQPQHF. CDR3 in DNA: TGTGCCAGCAGTCCAAGGGTGGGGGTTGGCAATCAGCCCCAGCATTTT. The chain couples TRBV27 to TRBJ1-5, with D perhaps matching TRBD1 (5 bases). Per the germline V gene, CDR1 is MNHEY and CDR2 is SMNVEV (reference sequence). Trimming took off 5 bases at V and 2 bases at J, with 16 bases between the two ends. This CDR3 has 16 residues.